Listed here are 9 T cell receptor beta chains from one sample, sequenced in a study of OX40 agonist ivuxolimab in advanced cancers. Repertoires were generated with immunoSEQ multiplex PCR, while TCRdb's copy carries only in-frame clones and drops some. The repertoire holds some 60,000 clones, 91% seen once, with around 15% in the top ten. The sequences come from CD4+ or CD8+ T cells sorted from blood, collected in a trial of the OX40 agonist ivuxolimab. The receptors were gathered from an adult with an advanced solid tumor such as melanoma, head and neck, liver or kidney cancer.

The chain links TRBV5-1 to TRBJ1-4; TRBD1 agrees at 7 bases. Germline V lookup: CDR1 SGHRS, CDR2 YFSETQ. The CDR3 is 14 residues long. The V gene end was trimmed by 4 bases and the J gene end by 8 bases; junction bases not matched to a gene: 8. The CDR3 DNA sequence: TGCGCCAGCAGCCCGGACAGGATGGGCGAAAAACTGTTTTTT. It yields the protein CASSPDRMGEKLFF.

The V gene is TRBV28, the J gene TRBJ2-1, with 10 bases lining up with TRBD2. Germline V gene lookup returns CDR1 MDHEN and CDR2 SYDVKM. The length of the CDR3 is 15 residues. J lost 6 bases, V lost 6 bases, and 8 bases had no gene match. CDR3 protein: CASRFLAGVGNEQFF. In DNA form, the CDR3 reads TGTGCCAGCAGGTTTCTAGCGGGAGTCGGCAATGAGCAGTTCTTC.

This rearrangement joins TRBV6-1 to TRBJ1-1; TRBD1 aligns across 7 bases. V dropped 2 bases and J dropped 1; count of bases not matched to a gene: 7. CDR1 is MNHNS, CDR2 SASEGT, per germline. CDR3 size: 16 residues. Here the CDR3 reads CASSENRGRGNTEAFF. CDR3 DNA: TGTGCCAGCAGTGAAAACAGGGGTCGGGGGAACACTGAAGCTTTCTTT.

The chain is built from TRBV27 and TRBJ2-3; no definite D call. Deletions cut 3 bases from V and 0 bases from J, with 10 bases between. The germline V gene encodes CDR1 MNHEY and CDR2 SMNVEV (reference sequence). This CDR3 has 15 amino acids. The CDR3, as DNA: TGTGCCAGCAGTTTGGCCAGGCGAAGCACAGATACGCAGTATTTT. Protein: CASSLARRSTDTQYF.

The V and J genes are TRBV2 and TRBJ1-1; D remains unclear. The germline V gene encodes CDR1 SNHLY and CDR2 FYNNEI. The CDR3 is 13 amino acids. V lost 2 bases and J 1 base, leaving 5 bases between the germline ends. The CDR3 spells CASSEQQNTEAFF. CDR3 in DNA: TGTGCCAGCAGTGAACAACAGAACACTGAAGCTTTCTTT.

The rearrangement links TRBV4-1 to TRBJ2-7; TRBD2 agrees at 8 bases. The CDR3 totals 15 residues. Trimming cost V 0 bases and J 4 bases; bases outside gene matches: 5. Germline V lookup: CDR1 MGHRA, CDR2 YSYEKL. CDR3 protein: CASSQETGGPYEQYF. The CDR3 DNA is TGCGCCAGCAGCCAAGAAACGGGAGGGCCATACGAGCAGTACTTC.

The J gene is TRBJ2-7, the V gene TRBV11-3, with D perhaps being TRBD1 or TRBD2 (6 bases each). V was pared by 11 bases and J by 6 bases, with 17 bases between. The germline V gene has CDR1 SGHNT and CDR2 YENEEA. This CDR3 is built from 12 residues. For the CDR3, the DNA is TGTGCCTCCCATCGCAGGGGAGGCGAGCAGTACTTC. It encodes CASHRRGGEQYF.

The chain carries TRBV7-2 and TRBJ2-1; D might be TRBD2 (5 bases). Germline values: CDR1 SGHTA, CDR2 FQGNSA. CDR3 length: 12 amino acids. With 8 bases removed from V and 9 bases from J, the gap between germline ends came to 14 bases. CDR3 sequence reads: CASHPARAEQFF. The CDR3 DNA reads TGTGCCAGCCACCCAGCGAGGGCTGAGCAGTTCTTC.

This rearrangement joins TRBV7-9 to TRBJ2-1; weak D call: TRBD1 (6 bases). Looked up from germline, CDR1 is SEHNR and CDR2 is FQNEAQ (reference sequence). The CDR3 is 17 residues long. The V and J ends lost 5 bases and 6 bases respectively, with 23 bases between them. The CDR3 nucleotides read TGTGCCAGCAGCCCTACTCGACTCCCTCGAGGGGGCAATGAGCAGTTCTTC. It translates to CASSPTRLPRGGNEQFF.